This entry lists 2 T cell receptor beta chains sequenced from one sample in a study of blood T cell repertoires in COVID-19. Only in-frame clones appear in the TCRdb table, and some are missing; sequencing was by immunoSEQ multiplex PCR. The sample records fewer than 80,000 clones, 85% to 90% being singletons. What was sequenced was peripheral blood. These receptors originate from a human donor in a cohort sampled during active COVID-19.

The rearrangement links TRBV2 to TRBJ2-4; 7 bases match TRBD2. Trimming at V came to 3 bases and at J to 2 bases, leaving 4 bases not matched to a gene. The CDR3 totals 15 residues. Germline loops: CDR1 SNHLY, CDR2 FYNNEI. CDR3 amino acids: CASSDLGGTKNIQYF. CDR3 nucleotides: TGTGCCAGCAGTGATCTGGGGGGGACCAAAAACATTCAGTACTTC.

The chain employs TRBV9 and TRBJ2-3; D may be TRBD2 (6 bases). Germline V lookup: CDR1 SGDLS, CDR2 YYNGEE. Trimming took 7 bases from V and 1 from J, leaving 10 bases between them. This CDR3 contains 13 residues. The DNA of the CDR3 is TGTGCCAGCTCCCCGGGGGGCACAGATACGCAGTATTTT. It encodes CASSPGGTDTQYF.